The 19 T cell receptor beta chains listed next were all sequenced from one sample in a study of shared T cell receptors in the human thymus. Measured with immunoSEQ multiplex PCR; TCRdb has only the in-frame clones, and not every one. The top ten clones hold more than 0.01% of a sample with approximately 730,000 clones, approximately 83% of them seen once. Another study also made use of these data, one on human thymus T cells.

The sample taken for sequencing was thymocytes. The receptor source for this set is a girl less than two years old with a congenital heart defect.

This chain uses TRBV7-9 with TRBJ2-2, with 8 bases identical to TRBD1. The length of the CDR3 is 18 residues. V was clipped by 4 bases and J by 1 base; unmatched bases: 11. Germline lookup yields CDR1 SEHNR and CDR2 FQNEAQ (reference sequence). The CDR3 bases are TGTGCCAGCAGCTCGATAAGGACCGGGACAGGGAACACCGGGGAGCTGTTTTTT. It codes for CASSSIRTGTGNTGELFF.

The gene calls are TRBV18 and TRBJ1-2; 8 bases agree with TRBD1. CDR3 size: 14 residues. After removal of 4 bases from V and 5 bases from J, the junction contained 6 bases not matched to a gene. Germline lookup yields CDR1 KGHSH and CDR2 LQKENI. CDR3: CASSLLTGEYGYTF. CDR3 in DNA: TGTGCCAGCTCACTCCTGACAGGGGAGTATGGCTACACCTTC. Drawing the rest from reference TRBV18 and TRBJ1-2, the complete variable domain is NAGVMQNPRHLVRRRGQEARLRCSPMKGHSHVYWYRQLPEEGLKFMVYLQKENIIDESGMPKERFSAEFPKEGPSILRIQQVVRGDSAAYFCASSLLTGEYGYTFGSGTRLTVV.

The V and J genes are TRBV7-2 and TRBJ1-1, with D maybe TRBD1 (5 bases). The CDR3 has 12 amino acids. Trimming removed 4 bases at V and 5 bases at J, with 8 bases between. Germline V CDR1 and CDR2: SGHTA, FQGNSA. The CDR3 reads CASSSGETEAFF. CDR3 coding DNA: TGTGCCAGCAGCTCGGGGGAGACTGAAGCTTTCTTT.

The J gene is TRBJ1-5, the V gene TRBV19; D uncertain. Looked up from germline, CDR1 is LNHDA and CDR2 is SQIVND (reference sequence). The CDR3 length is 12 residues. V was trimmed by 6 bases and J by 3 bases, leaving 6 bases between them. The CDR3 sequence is CASSGSNQPQHF. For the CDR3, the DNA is TGTGCCAGTAGCGGGTCCAATCAGCCCCAGCATTTT.

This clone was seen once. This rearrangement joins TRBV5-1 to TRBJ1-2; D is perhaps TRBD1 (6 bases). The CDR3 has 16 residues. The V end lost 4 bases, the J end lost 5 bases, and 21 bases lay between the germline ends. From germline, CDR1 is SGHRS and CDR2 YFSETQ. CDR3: CASSPAQGRAGYGYTF. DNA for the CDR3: TGCGCCAGCAGCCCCGCCCAGGGGAGGGCAGGGTATGGCTACACCTTC.

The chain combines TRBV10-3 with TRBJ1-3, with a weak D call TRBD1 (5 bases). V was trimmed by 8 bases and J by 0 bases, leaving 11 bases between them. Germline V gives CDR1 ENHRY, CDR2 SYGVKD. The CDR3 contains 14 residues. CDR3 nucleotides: TGTGCCATCCGCAGGGAGGACTCTGGAAACACCATATATTTT. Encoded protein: CAIRREDSGNTIYF.

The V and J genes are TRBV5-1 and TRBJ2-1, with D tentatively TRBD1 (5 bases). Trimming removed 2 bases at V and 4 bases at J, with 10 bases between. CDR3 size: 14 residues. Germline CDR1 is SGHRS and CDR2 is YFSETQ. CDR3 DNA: TGCGCCAGCAGCTTTAAGAAGGGGTACAATGAGCAGTTCTTC. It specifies CASSFKKGYNEQFF.

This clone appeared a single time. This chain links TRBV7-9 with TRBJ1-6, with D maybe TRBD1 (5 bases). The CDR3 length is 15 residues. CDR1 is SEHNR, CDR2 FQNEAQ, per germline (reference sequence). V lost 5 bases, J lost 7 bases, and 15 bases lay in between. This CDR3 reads CASSVGRPGNSPLHF. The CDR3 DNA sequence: TGTGCCAGCAGCGTAGGAAGGCCAGGGAATTCACCCCTCCACTTT. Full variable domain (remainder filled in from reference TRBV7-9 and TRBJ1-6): DTGVSQNPRHKITKRGQNVTFRCDPISEHNRLYWYRQTLGQGPEFLTYFQNEAQLEKSRLLSDRFSAERPKGSFSTLEIQRTEQGDSAMYLCASSVGRPGNSPLHFGNGTRLTVT.

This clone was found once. The CDR3 nucleotides are TGTGCCAGCAGCTTAGTATTCACAGCTGGCTACACCTTC. Translating gives CASSLVFTAGYTF. The chain employs TRBV13 and TRBJ1-2; D unresolved. CDR3 length: 13 amino acids. Germline CDR1 PRHDT, CDR2 FYEKMQ (reference sequence). The V end was cut by 1 base, the J end by 7 bases, with 10 bases between.

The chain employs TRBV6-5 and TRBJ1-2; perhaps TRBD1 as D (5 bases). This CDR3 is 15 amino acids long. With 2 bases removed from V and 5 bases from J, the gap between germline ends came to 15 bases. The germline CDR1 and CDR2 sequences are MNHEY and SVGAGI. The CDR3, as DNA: TGTGCCAGCAGTTACCTCAGGGAAGTGGAATATGGCTACACCTTC. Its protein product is CASSYLREVEYGYTF.

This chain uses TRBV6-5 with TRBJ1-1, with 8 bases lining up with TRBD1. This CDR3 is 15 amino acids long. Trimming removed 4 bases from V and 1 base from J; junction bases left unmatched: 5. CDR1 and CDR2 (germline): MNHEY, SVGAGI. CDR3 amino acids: CASSCADRGNTEAFF. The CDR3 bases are TGTGCCAGCAGTTGCGCCGACAGGGGGAACACTGAAGCTTTCTTT.

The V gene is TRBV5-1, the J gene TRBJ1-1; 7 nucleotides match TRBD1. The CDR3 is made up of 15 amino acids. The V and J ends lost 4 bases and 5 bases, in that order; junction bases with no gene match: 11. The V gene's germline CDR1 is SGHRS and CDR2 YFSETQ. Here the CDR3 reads CASSPGQVMRTEAFF. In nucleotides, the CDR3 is TGCGCCAGCAGCCCCGGACAGGTAATGAGGACTGAAGCTTTCTTT.

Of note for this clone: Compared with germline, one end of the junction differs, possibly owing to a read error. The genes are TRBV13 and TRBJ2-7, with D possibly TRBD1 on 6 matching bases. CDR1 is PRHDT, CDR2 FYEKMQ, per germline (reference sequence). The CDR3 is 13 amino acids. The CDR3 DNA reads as TGTGCCAGCAGCGTAGGGACAACCTACGAGCAGTACTTC. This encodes CASSVGTTYEQYF.

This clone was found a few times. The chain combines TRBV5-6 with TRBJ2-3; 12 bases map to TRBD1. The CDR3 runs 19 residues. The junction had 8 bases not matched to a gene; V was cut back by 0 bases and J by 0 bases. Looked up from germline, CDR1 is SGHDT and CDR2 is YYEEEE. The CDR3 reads CASSLAGDRGRASTDTQYF. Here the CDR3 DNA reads TGTGCCAGCAGCTTGGCCGGGGACAGGGGGCGAGCGAGCACAGATACGCAGTATTTT.

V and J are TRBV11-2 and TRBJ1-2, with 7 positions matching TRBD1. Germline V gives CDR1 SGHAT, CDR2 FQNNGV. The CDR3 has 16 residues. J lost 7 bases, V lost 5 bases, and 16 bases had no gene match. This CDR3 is CASSAVTGLVVGGYTF. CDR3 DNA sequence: TGTGCCAGCAGCGCGGTGACAGGGTTGGTGGTGGGTGGCTACACCTTC.

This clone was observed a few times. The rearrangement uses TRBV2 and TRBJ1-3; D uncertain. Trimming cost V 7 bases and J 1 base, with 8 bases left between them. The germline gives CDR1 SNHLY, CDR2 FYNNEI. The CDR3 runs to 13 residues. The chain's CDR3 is CASKPRSGNTIYF. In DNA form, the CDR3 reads TGTGCCAGCAAGCCGCGATCTGGAAACACCATATATTTT.

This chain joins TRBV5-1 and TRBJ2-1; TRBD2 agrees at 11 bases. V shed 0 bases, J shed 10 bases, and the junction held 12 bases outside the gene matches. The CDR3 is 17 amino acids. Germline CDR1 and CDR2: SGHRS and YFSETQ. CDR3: CASSLGFSGGAFREQFF. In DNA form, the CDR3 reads TGCGCCAGCAGCTTGGGTTTTAGCGGGGGGGCCTTTCGGGAGCAGTTCTTC.

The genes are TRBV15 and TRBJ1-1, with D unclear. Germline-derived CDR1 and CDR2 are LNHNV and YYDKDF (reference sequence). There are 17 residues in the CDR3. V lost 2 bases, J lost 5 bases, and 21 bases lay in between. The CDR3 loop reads CATSRRTGGWWKTEAFF. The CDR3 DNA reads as TGTGCCACCAGCAGACGAACTGGAGGGTGGTGGAAGACTGAAGCTTTCTTT.

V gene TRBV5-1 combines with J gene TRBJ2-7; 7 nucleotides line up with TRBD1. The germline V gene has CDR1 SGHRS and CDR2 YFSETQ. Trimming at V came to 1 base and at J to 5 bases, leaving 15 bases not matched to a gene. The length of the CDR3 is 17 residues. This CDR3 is CASSLRGQAVPQHEQYF. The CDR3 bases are TGCGCCAGCAGCTTGAGAGGACAGGCAGTTCCCCAGCACGAGCAGTACTTC.